The rows below give T cell receptor beta chains drawn from one sample of a study of T cell responses to AZD1222 COVID-19 vaccine. Using immunoSEQ multiplex PCR, the repertoire was profiled, and TCRdb retains in-frame clones only, with some absent. The sample includes some 130,000 clones, just over 85% of them seen just once. Sequenced here: peripheral blood, sampled on day 0 of MenACWY control vaccination. These receptors were obtained from an adult in good health. Both conserved end residues are part of each CDR3. A D gene is named only where the DNA matches it firmly. Where a row states a size, it is once, few, many or the class of an expanded clone; other rows omit it.

D	size	J	V	CDR3	DNA
TRBD1	NA	TRBJ2-1	TRBV19	CASLQRGQNNEQFF	TGTGCCAGTCTTCAGAGGGGGCAAAACAATGAGCAGTTCTTC
NA	NA	TRBJ1-1	TRBV19	CASSIFAGNTEAFF	TGTGCCAGTAGTATCTTCGCGGGGAACACTGAAGCTTTCTTT
NA	once	TRBJ1-2	TRBV5-1	CASSSGRGHLGYTF	TGCGCCAGCAGCTCGGGCAGGGGCCACCTTGGCTACACCTTC
NA	NA	TRBJ1-1	TRBV9	CASSPRVENTEAFF	TGTGCCAGCAGCCCTCGGGTCGAAAACACTGAAGCTTTCTTT
NA	NA	TRBJ2-7	TRBV11-1	CASSFRSIYEQYF	TGTGCCAGCAGCTTTCGGTCGATTTACGAGCAGTACTTC
TRBD1	NA	TRBJ2-1	TRBV6-5	CASSQPGTAFEQFF	TGTGCCAGCAGCCAACCCGGGACAGCCTTCGAGCAGTTCTTC
NA	NA	TRBJ2-1	TRBV7-2	CASSGGRAGEQFF	TGTGCCAGCAGCGGGGGTAGGGCCGGTGAGCAGTTCTTC
TRBD2	NA	TRBJ2-1	TRBV30	CAGRGRLDNEQFF	TGTGCCGGGCGGGGGAGGCTCGACAATGAGCAGTTCTTC
NA	NA	TRBJ2-7	TRBV7-9	CASSLIGDPYEQYF	TGTGCCAGCAGCTTAATCGGCGACCCCTACGAGCAGTACTTC
TRBD2	NA	TRBJ2-3	TRBV9	CASSVGSSGSTDTQYF	TGTGCCAGCAGCGTAGGGTCTAGCGGAAGCACAGATACGCAGTATTTT
NA	NA	TRBJ1-5	TRBV5-5	CASSPVGISNQPQHF	TGTGCCAGCAGCCCCGTGGGGATCAGCAATCAGCCCCAGCATTTT
NA	NA	TRBJ2-7	TRBV7-2	CASSLTVGYEQYF	TGTGCCAGCAGCCTCACGGTAGGGTACGAGCAGTACTTC
NA	NA	TRBJ1-2	TRBV28	CASSPRDPKRGYTF	TGTGCCAGCAGTCCTCGGGACCCTAAACGAGGCTACACCTTC
NA	few	TRBJ2-7	TRBV2	CASKGQDRREYEQYF	TGTGCCAGCAAGGGGCAGGACCGAAGGGAGTACGAGCAGTACTTC
NA	NA	TRBJ2-1	TRBV5-1	CASSPEITEQFF	TGCGCCAGCAGCCCTGAGATTACTGAGCAGTTCTTC
TRBD2	NA	TRBJ2-7	TRBV7-2	CASTPGGVGAGSYEQYF	TGTGCCAGCACCCCTGGAGGGGTCGGAGCGGGAAGTTACGAGCAGTACTTC
NA	NA	TRBJ2-5	TRBV18	CASSPPGALSEETQYF	TGTGCCAGCTCACCCCCAGGGGCACTATCCGAAGAGACCCAGTACTTC
TRBD2	NA	TRBJ2-7	TRBV28	CATETSGSYEQYF	TGTGCCACGGAGACTAGCGGTTCCTACGAGCAGTACTTC
NA	NA	TRBJ2-7	TRBV3-1/TRBV3-2	CASSHRVGFVAF	TGTGCCAGCAGCCACCGAGTCGGCTTTGTAGCCTTC
TRBD2	NA	TRBJ2-7	TRBV9	CASSVTGTSGSNEQYF	TGTGCCAGCAGCGTAACGGGGACTAGCGGGAGCAACGAGCAGTACTTC
TRBD1	NA	TRBJ2-3	TRBV19	CASSSPFRTGARRDTQYF	TGTGCCAGTAGTTCCCCTTTTAGGACAGGGGCTAGGAGGGATACGCAGTATTTT
TRBD2	NA	TRBJ2-5	TRBV7-2	CASSLLAGGPLETQYF	TGTGCCAGCAGCTTACTGGCGGGAGGGCCGTTGGAGACCCAGTACTTC
NA	NA	TRBJ1-3	TRBV21-1	CASSKAFWDREGNTIYF	TGTGCCAGCAGCAAGGCTTTTTGGGACAGGGAAGGAAACACCATATATTTT
NA	NA	TRBJ2-2	TRBV5-1	CASSSTNTGELFF	TGCGCCAGCAGCTCAACTAACACCGGGGAGCTGTTTTTT
NA	NA	TRBJ1-1	TRBV3-1/TRBV3-2	CASSQGQLSPTRLRTEAFF	TGTGCCAGCAGCCAAGGACAGTTATCGCCCACACGGTTGAGAACTGAAGCTTTCTTT
NA	NA	TRBJ1-1	TRBV12-3/TRBV12-4	CASSHGRNTEAFF	TGTGCCAGCAGTCACGGCCGGAACACTGAAGCTTTCTTT
TRBD1	NA	TRBJ2-1	TRBV30	CAWRGQGEYYNEQFF	TGTGCCTGGAGGGGACAGGGGGAATACTACAATGAGCAGTTCTTC
NA	NA	TRBJ1-2	TRBV28	CASTLRDGYTF	TGTGCCAGCACCTTGAGGGATGGCTACACCTTC
TRBD1	NA	TRBJ1-4	TRBV24-1	CATSGGGSRKLFF	TGTGCCACCAGTGGAGGGGGCTCCCGAAAACTGTTTTTT
NA	few	TRBJ1-2	TRBV2	CASSDRTNYGYTF	TGTGCCAGCAGTGACAGGACTAACTATGGCTACACCTTC
TRBD1	NA	TRBJ1-2	TRBV28	CASSPPGGQGGGYTF	TGTGCCAGCAGCCCGCCGGGGGGACAGGGGGGCGGCTACACCTTC
TRBD1	NA	TRBJ2-4	TRBV2	CASSEEGAIQYF	TGTGCCAGCAGTGAAGAGGGGGCCATTCAGTACTTC
TRBD1	NA	TRBJ1-3	TRBV30	CAWSKQGLAGNTIYF	TGTGCCTGGAGCAAACAGGGGTTAGCTGGAAACACCATATATTTT
NA	NA	TRBJ2-7	TRBV6-5	CASSSAAMGEQYF	TGTGCCAGCAGTTCGGCAGCCATGGGCGAGCAGTACTTC
NA	NA	TRBJ2-1	TRBV7-3	CASSVDRSSYNEQFF	TGTGCCAGCAGCGTTGACAGGAGCTCCTACAATGAGCAGTTCTTC
TRBD2	NA	TRBJ2-7	TRBV5-1	CASSPTSGRTHEQYF	TGCGCCAGCAGTCCCACTAGCGGGAGGACCCACGAGCAGTACTTC
TRBD1	NA	TRBJ1-2	TRBV30	CAWGGRGIGYGYTF	TGTGCCTGGGGGGGCAGGGGGATCGGTTATGGCTACACCTTC
NA	NA	TRBJ2-3	TRBV12-1	CASSWGRDRGTTSPSTDTQYF	TGTGCCAGCAGCTGGGGAAGGGACAGGGGTACGACTAGCCCTAGCACAGATACGCAGTATTTT
NA	NA	TRBJ2-2	TRBV7-3	CASSPSSPMGELFF	TGTGCCAGCAGCCCCTCCAGCCCCATGGGGGAGCTGTTTTTT
TRBD1	once	TRBJ1-2	TRBV19	CASSLRGQGAFGYTF	TGTGCCAGTAGCCTCAGAGGACAGGGGGCATTTGGCTACACCTTC
TRBD1	NA	TRBJ2-3	TRBV28	CASISTGQGVDTQYF	TGTGCCAGCATCTCAACGGGACAGGGGGTAGATACGCAGTATTTT
NA	NA	TRBJ2-3	TRBV5-1	CASSLGGGKDTQYF	TGCGCCAGCAGCTTGGGGGGCGGGAAAGATACGCAGTATTTT
TRBD1	NA	TRBJ1-3	TRBV11-2	CASSFPTGGISAGNTIYF	TGTGCCAGCAGCTTCCCCACAGGGGGCATCTCGGCTGGAAACACCATATATTTT
NA	NA	TRBJ2-7	TRBV28	CASSPAKGRRYEQYF	TGTGCCAGCAGTCCGGCGAAAGGGCGGCGCTACGAGCAGTACTTC
TRBD2	NA	TRBJ2-3	TRBV5-1	CASSLLSGNTDTQYF	TGCGCCAGCAGCTTACTTAGCGGGAACACAGATACGCAGTATTTT
NA	NA	TRBJ1-4	TRBV19	CASSPGTNSNEKLFF	TGTGCCAGTAGCCCCGGTACCAACAGTAATGAAAAACTGTTTTTT
TRBD2	NA	TRBJ2-7	TRBV4-2	CASVLSREGSYEQYF	TGTGCCAGCGTACTCTCCAGGGAGGGGTCCTACGAGCAGTACTTC
TRBD1	NA	TRBJ1-1	TRBV2	CASSGQGISEAFF	TGTGCCAGCAGTGGACAGGGAATCTCTGAAGCTTTCTTT
NA	few	TRBJ2-7	TRBV5-4	CASSLGQASYEQYF	TGTGCCAGCAGCTTGGGGCAGGCATCTTACGAGCAGTACTTC
TRBD2	NA	TRBJ2-1	TRBV19	CASTGTSGINEQFF	TGTGCCAGCACCGGGACTAGCGGCATAAATGAGCAGTTCTTC
NA	NA	TRBJ2-7	TRBV6-2/TRBV6-3	CASSRDRIWTYEQYF	TGTGCCAGCAGTAGGGACCGAATATGGACCTACGAGCAGTACTTC
TRBD1	NA	TRBJ1-5	TRBV19	CASSPGTVQPQHF	TGTGCCAGTAGTCCTGGGACAGTACAGCCCCAGCATTTT
NA	NA	TRBJ2-7	TRBV19	CASSFKDGSRYEQYF	TGTGCCAGTAGTTTTAAGGACGGCTCGCGCTACGAGCAGTACTTC